The rows below give T cell receptor beta chains drawn from one sample of a study of shared T cell receptors in the human thymus. Sequenced by immunoSEQ multiplex PCR; TCRdb stores in-frame clones only, minus some. The sample lists about 660,000 clones; roughly 86% were seen once. A further study also used this sample, focusing on human thymus T cells.

The material sequenced was thymocytes. Receptors originate from a boy under two years old with a congenital heart defect. The CDR3 runs from the conserved cysteine through the conserved F or W. A D gene is named only where the DNA matches it firmly. A clone size is listed for some rows: how often the clone was seen (once, few, many), or a class if it is expanded.

.	TRBV11-2	few	TRBJ1-1	TGTGCCAGCAGCTTTGACTCTCGGATCAACACTGAAGCTTTCTTT	CASSFDSRINTEAFF
.	TRBV28	.	TRBJ2-7	TGTGCCAGCGGGGGACGGGACCTAGTCGGGGGCTACGAGCAGTACTTC	CASGGRDLVGGYEQYF
.	TRBV6-5	.	TRBJ1-1	TGTGCCAGCAGTTATTTGAGTCACACTGAAGCTTTCTTT	CASSYLSHTEAFF
TRBD1	TRBV19	once	TRBJ1-3	TGTGCCAGTACCCCAGACGGGACAGGGGTTGGAAACACCATATATTTT	CASTPDGTGVGNTIYF
TRBD2	TRBV28	.	TRBJ2-1	TGTGCCAGCAGCTCGGGCGTTAGCGGGGGGCATTACAATGAGCAGTTCTTC	CASSSGVSGGHYNEQFF
TRBD1	TRBV4-3	.	TRBJ2-2	TGCGCCAGCAGCCAAGCCCGGACAGGGAGCACCGGGGAGCTGTTTTTT	CASSQARTGSTGELFF
TRBD2	TRBV28	.	TRBJ2-7	TGTGCCAGCAGCAATACGGGGACTAGCGGGCCCTACGAGCAGTACTTC	CASSNTGTSGPYEQYF
TRBD2	TRBV7-2	.	TRBJ2-1	TGTGCCACCCGGCGGGGCCTAGCGGACAATGAGCAGTTCTTC	CATRRGLADNEQFF
.	TRBV4-3	.	TRBJ2-1	TGCGCCAGCAGCGTGGGGCAGGGAACCCCCCACAATGAGCAGTTCTTC	CASSVGQGTPHNEQFF
.	TRBV29-1	.	TRBJ1-2	TGCAGCGTTGAACGGGTGGCCAAAAGCCTTAACTATGGCTACACCTTC	CSVERVAKSLNYGYTF
.	TRBV10-2	.	TRBJ2-3	TGCGCCAGCAGTGAGGGACTCAGCACAGATACGCAGTATTTT	CASSEGLSTDTQYF
TRBD2	TRBV30	.	TRBJ2-5	TGTGCCTGGTTAGCGGGAGTTGAGACCCAGTACTTC	CAWLAGVETQYF